A single T cell receptor (beta chain) is shown here with its context. Its antigen is currently unknown. TCRdb analysed the 5' RACE reads with MiXCR anew, one entry per CDR3 protein. The sample lists some 320,000 distinct CDR3 sequences; 8% to 10% were seen once. The sample originates from a study of T cells after yellow fever vaccination. Study context: SMART-Seq v4 Ultra Low Input handled preparation of low-cell-number fractions.

The V and J ends lost 2 bases and 5 bases, in that order; junction bases with no gene match: 13. The CDR3 has 17 residues. Points from the study as a whole: A faster peak, day 5 versus 15, was reached by the weaker secondary response. Reappearance after the booster was seen for most primary-vaccination clones, at 95% to 96% CD4 and around 90% CD8.

Sequenced material: PBMCs, taken on the day of the first yellow fever vaccination. The V and J genes are TRBV12-3 or TRBV12-4 and TRBJ2-3; 7 positions match TRBD1. The receptor was derived from a man between 18 and 35 years old who received the YFV17D yellow fever vaccine. CDR3 in amino acids: CASSLIPSGGVLDTQYF. The DNA for the CDR3 is TGTGCCAGCAGTTTAATCCCGTCAGGGGGAGTGTTAGATACGCAGTATTTT.